Here is one T cell receptor (beta chain) with its context. Some clones are missing from TCRdb's copy, which holds only in-frame ones; the method was immunoSEQ multiplex PCR. The sample has 290,000 or so clones, 85% to 90% seen once. This sample is drawn from a study of blood T cell repertoires in COVID-19. Study information: The analysed material was cDNA or gDNA that came from T cells, B-cell-depleted T cells, or PBMCs.

V was pared by 5 bases and J by 5 bases, with 8 bases of the junction left unmatched. CDR1 and CDR2 (germline): SGHTA, FQGTGA. The length of the CDR3 is 14 residues. V and J are TRBV7-3 and TRBJ2-5; 7 nucleotides line up with TRBD1. This TCR came from a man between 70 and 80 years old with acute or convalescent COVID-19. The sequenced sample consisted of peripheral blood. The CDR3 sequence is CASSLDRDGETQYF. The CDR3 nucleotides are TGTGCCAGCAGCCTAGACAGGGACGGGGAGACCCAGTACTTC.